The rows below give T cell receptor beta chains drawn from one sample of a study of immune heterogeneity within non-small cell lung tumors. TCRdb recomputed calls from the multiplex PCR reads with MiXCR, one row per CDR3 protein. Altogether roughly 5,400 distinct CDR3 sequences are present, roughly 23% being singletons, with the ten largest covering roughly 17%. The specimen was lung tumor tissue. All receptors come from a man aged 55-75 years with non-small cell lung cancer. Each CDR3 is given with its conserved first and last residue. Each record gives: clone size, J gene, D gene, V gene, CDR3 DNA, CDR3 protein. D genes are given only for firm matches. Clone size is not always given. Where it is, it says once, few, many or a class for expanded clones.

size: NA
J: TRBJ2-2
D: NA
V: TRBV6-1
DNA: TGTGCCAGCAGCAAGTCCCCTGCACATCTGAACACCGGGGAGCTGTTTTTT
CDR3: CASSKSPAHLNTGELFF

size: medium-sized
J: TRBJ2-3
D: NA
V: TRBV20-1
DNA: TGCAGTGTTACTCCAGGGTTAGATACGCAGTATTTT
CDR3: CSVTPGLDTQYF

size: medium-sized
J: TRBJ2-1
D: NA
V: TRBV30
DNA: TGTGCCTGGACCGGGGGATTCACCTACAATGAGCAGTTCTTC
CDR3: CAWTGGFTYNEQFF

size: few
J: TRBJ2-2
D: TRBD1
V: TRBV5-1
DNA: TGCGCCAGCAGCTGGACAGGACTCACCACCGGGGAGCTGTTTTTT
CDR3: CASSWTGLTTGELFF

size: many
J: TRBJ2-2
D: TRBD1
V: TRBV10-1
DNA: TGCGCCAGCAAACAGGGGTACACCGGGGAGCTGTTTTTT
CDR3: CASKQGYTGELFF

size: medium-sized
J: TRBJ1-2
D: NA
V: TRBV30
DNA: TGTGCCTGGAGTGTATTATATGGCTACACCTTC
CDR3: CAWSVLYGYTF

size: medium-sized
J: TRBJ1-5
D: NA
V: TRBV7-6
DNA: TGTGCCAGCAGCTTGCGACTTGATCAGCCCCAGCATTTT
CDR3: CASSLRLDQPQHF

size: medium-sized
J: TRBJ2-1
D: TRBD2
V: TRBV20-1
DNA: TGCAGTGCTAGGAGACTAGCGGGAGTATCCTACAATGAGCAGTTCTTC
CDR3: CSARRLAGVSYNEQFF

size: many
J: TRBJ2-1
D: NA
V: TRBV5-1
DNA: TGCGCCAGCAGCTTGGAGAGTCCTGAAGGTTTCTACAATGAGCAGTTCTTC
CDR3: CASSLESPEGFYNEQFF

size: medium-sized
J: TRBJ2-1
D: NA
V: TRBV19
DNA: TGTGCCAGTAGTATAGGTCAGGGCCCCTACAATGAGCAGTTCTTC
CDR3: CASSIGQGPYNEQFF

size: medium-sized
J: TRBJ2-1
D: NA
V: TRBV19
DNA: TGTGCCAGTAGTATTCGATTGAGCGCCCCTTACGATGAGCAGTTCTTC
CDR3: CASSIRLSAPYDEQFF

size: medium-sized
J: TRBJ2-7
D: NA
V: TRBV7-9
DNA: TGTGCCAGCAGCTTGTCCGGGGCCTACGAGCAGTACTTC
CDR3: CASSLSGAYEQYF

size: many
J: TRBJ2-5
D: NA
V: TRBV5-1
DNA: TGCGCCAGCAGCTTCGAAGGTAAAGAGACCCAGTACTTC
CDR3: CASSFEGKETQYF

size: medium-sized
J: TRBJ1-2
D: NA
V: TRBV7-9
DNA: TGTGCCAGCAGCTTAGAGGTTGGCTACACCTTC
CDR3: CASSLEVGYTF

size: medium-sized
J: TRBJ2-1
D: TRBD2
V: TRBV28
DNA: TGTGCCAGCAGGATAGCGGGATTCTCCTACAATGAGCAGTTCTTC
CDR3: CASRIAGFSYNEQFF

size: many
J: TRBJ2-1
D: TRBD1
V: TRBV20-1
DNA: TGCAGTGCTAGGGACCCGGGACAGGGGGCTACAGGTGCGCTCTTC
CDR3: CSARDPGQGATGALF

size: medium-sized
J: TRBJ1-1
D: TRBD1
V: TRBV27
DNA: TGTGCCAGCAGTTTAAGGGGGCCTGGGGAAGCTTTCTTT
CDR3: CASSLRGPGEAFF

size: large
J: TRBJ2-2
D: TRBD2
V: TRBV27
DNA: TGTGCCAGCAGCCCACGGAGGGGCGGGAGGGCCGGGGAGCTGTTTTTT
CDR3: CASSPRRGGRAGELFF

size: many
J: TRBJ1-4
D: NA
V: TRBV5-5
DNA: TGTGCCAGCAGCTTGGGTCCACGAGCTACAAATGAAAAACTGTTTTTT
CDR3: CASSLGPRATNEKLFF

size: medium-sized
J: TRBJ1-5
D: NA
V: TRBV12-3/TRBV12-4
DNA: TGTGCCAGCACCTCCGACAGTAATAGCAATCAGCCCCAGCATTTT
CDR3: CASTSDSNSNQPQHF

size: medium-sized
J: TRBJ1-2
D: NA
V: TRBV7-9
DNA: TGTGCCAGCAGCTTAGCCAGGGACGGCGGCTATGGCTACACCTTC
CDR3: CASSLARDGGYGYTF

size: medium-sized
J: TRBJ1-1
D: NA
V: TRBV6-6
DNA: TGTGCCAGCAGTTACGAGGGTTCGAGCACTGAAGCTTTCTTT
CDR3: CASSYEGSSTEAFF

size: medium-sized
J: TRBJ2-7
D: NA
V: TRBV28
DNA: TGTGCCAGTGCGAGGGGGCGGGAGGACTCTAAGACCTACGAGCAGTACTTC
CDR3: CASARGREDSKTYEQYF

size: medium-sized
J: TRBJ1-2
D: NA
V: TRBV5-6
DNA: TGTGCCAGCAGCATGACAGCCATCTATGGCTACACCTTC
CDR3: CASSMTAIYGYTF

size: medium-sized
J: TRBJ1-2
D: TRBD1
V: TRBV3-1
DNA: TGTGCCAGCAGCCAAGGAGGGGTAGGGACAGTCTATGGCTACACCTTC
CDR3: CASSQGGVGTVYGYTF

size: NA
J: TRBJ2-2
D: TRBD2
V: TRBV5-4
DNA: TGTGCCAGCATCTTTGGACTAGCGGTTAACACCGGGGAGCTGTTTTTT
CDR3: CASIFGLAVNTGELFF

size: many
J: TRBJ2-3
D: NA
V: TRBV5-1
DNA: TGCGCCAGCAAGGGGGACCCAGATACGCAGTATTTT
CDR3: CASKGDPDTQYF

size: many
J: TRBJ2-3
D: TRBD2
V: TRBV11-3
DNA: TGTGCCAGCAGCTTTCGGTCTAGCGGTAGCACAGATACGCAGTATTTT
CDR3: CASSFRSSGSTDTQYF

size: medium-sized
J: TRBJ2-2
D: NA
V: TRBV6-1
DNA: TGTGCCAGCACATCGAATAGCGGACAGAACACCGGGGAGCTGTTTTTT
CDR3: CASTSNSGQNTGELFF

size: many
J: TRBJ2-1
D: TRBD1
V: TRBV7-9
DNA: TGTGCCAGCAGCCAGGACAGGGGGTTTGCGGGAGTCTACAATGAGCAGTTCTTC
CDR3: CASSQDRGFAGVYNEQFF

size: medium-sized
J: TRBJ1-1
D: NA
V: TRBV20-1
DNA: TGCAGTGCTAGTACCAACAGCAAAGAAGCTTTCTTT
CDR3: CSASTNSKEAFF

size: medium-sized
J: TRBJ1-2
D: NA
V: TRBV5-1
DNA: TGCGCCAGCAGCTTTAGCCGTTCTAACTATGGCTACACCTTC
CDR3: CASSFSRSNYGYTF

size: many
J: TRBJ2-7
D: TRBD2
V: TRBV3-1
DNA: TGTGCCAGCAGCCAAGAACCTAGCGGGAGTTACGAGCAGTACTTC
CDR3: CASSQEPSGSYEQYF

size: medium-sized
J: TRBJ1-2
D: NA
V: TRBV30
DNA: TGTGCCTGGAGAGGGGCTAACTATGGCTACACCTTC
CDR3: CAWRGANYGYTF

size: medium-sized
J: TRBJ1-5
D: NA
V: TRBV7-2
DNA: TGTGCCAGCAGCTTAGAAGGGTATAGCAATCAGCCCCAGCATTTT
CDR3: CASSLEGYSNQPQHF

size: NA
J: TRBJ2-5
D: NA
V: TRBV27
DNA: TGTGCCAGCAGTTTAGACCTAGAAAAGACCCAGTACTTC
CDR3: CASSLDLEKTQYF

size: medium-sized
J: TRBJ2-3
D: TRBD2
V: TRBV11-2
DNA: TGTGCCAGCAGCAGTGGACTAGCGGGACCCGATCAAGATACGCAGTATTTT
CDR3: CASSSGLAGPDQDTQYF

size: NA
J: TRBJ1-5
D: TRBD1
V: TRBV7-2
DNA: TGTGCCAGCAGCCAGACAGGGGGGAATCAGCCCCAGCATTTT
CDR3: CASSQTGGNQPQHF

size: medium-sized
J: TRBJ2-3
D: NA
V: TRBV12-3/TRBV12-4
DNA: TGTGCCAGCAGTTTAGGGGGAGATACGCAGTATTTT
CDR3: CASSLGGDTQYF

size: many
J: TRBJ2-6
D: NA
V: TRBV6-1
DNA: TGTGCCAGCAGTACCCTTTCCAGTGTTTACGGGGCCAACGTCCTGACTTTC
CDR3: CASSTLSSVYGANVLTF

size: once
J: TRBJ2-5
D: NA
V: TRBV15
DNA: TGTGCCACCAGCAGAGGGCACACGGACGAGACCCAGTACTTC
CDR3: CATSRGHTDETQYF

size: medium-sized
J: TRBJ2-1
D: NA
V: TRBV27
DNA: TGTGCCAGCAGTTTCTTCGGGGGCTATGAGCAGTTCTTC
CDR3: CASSFFGGYEQFF

size: NA
J: TRBJ2-7
D: TRBD1
V: TRBV6-9
DNA: TGTGCCAGCATTACAGGGGTCTCCTACGAGCAGTACTTC
CDR3: CASITGVSYEQYF

size: NA
J: TRBJ2-1
D: TRBD1
V: TRBV10-3
DNA: TGTGCCATCAGAACCGGGACAGGGGTGGCGGGATCCTACAATGAGCAGTTCTTC
CDR3: CAIRTGTGVAGSYNEQFF

size: many
J: TRBJ2-1
D: TRBD2
V: TRBV7-2
DNA: TGTGCCAGCAGCTTAGCGGTAGCGGGAAGTGAGCAGTTCTTC
CDR3: CASSLAVAGSEQFF

size: few
J: TRBJ2-3
D: NA
V: TRBV14
DNA: TGTGCCAGCAGGAAGGGACGCACAGATACGCAGTATTTT
CDR3: CASRKGRTDTQYF

size: NA
J: TRBJ2-5
D: NA
V: TRBV7-9
DNA: TGTGCCAGCAGCCCCCCGAGTCTAGAGACCCAGTACTTC
CDR3: CASSPPSLETQYF

size: medium-sized
J: TRBJ2-3
D: NA
V: TRBV11-2
DNA: TGTGCCAGCAGCTTAGTTAGATTAACGCAGTATTTT
CDR3: CASSLVRLTQYF

size: many
J: TRBJ2-3
D: TRBD2
V: TRBV11-2
DNA: TGTGCCACCAAGCTCCGGCTAGCGGCAGATACGCAGTATTTT
CDR3: CATKLRLAADTQYF

size: medium-sized
J: TRBJ2-7
D: TRBD1
V: TRBV20-1
DNA: TGCAGTGCTCTAACCCCGACAGGGGGTGGGCCCTACGAGCAGTACTTC
CDR3: CSALTPTGGGPYEQYF

size: many
J: TRBJ1-2
D: NA
V: TRBV7-2
DNA: TGTGCCAGCAGCCCGGGGGGTACTAACTATGGCTACACCTTC
CDR3: CASSPGGTNYGYTF

size: once
J: TRBJ2-1
D: NA
V: TRBV30
DNA: TGCCGGCTAGAAGTTGGATCCTACAATGAGCAGTTCTTC
CDR3: CRLEVGSYNEQFF

size: medium-sized
J: TRBJ1-5
D: NA
V: TRBV10-3
DNA: TGTGCCATCAGTCGGCAGGATAATCAGCCCCAGCATTTT
CDR3: CAISRQDNQPQHF

size: medium-sized
J: TRBJ2-1
D: NA
V: TRBV7-3
DNA: TGTGCCAGCAGCTTAGACATTTACAATGAGCAGTTCTTC
CDR3: CASSLDIYNEQFF

size: medium-sized
J: TRBJ1-6
D: NA
V: TRBV3-1
DNA: TGTGCCAGCAGCCAAGAAGGCCAGATCTCACCCCTCCACTTT
CDR3: CASSQEGQISPLHF